The 22 T cell receptor beta chains in this list originate from one sample, sequenced in a study of shared clonotypes between healthy human individuals. The assay was immunoSEQ multiplex PCR, and TCRdb's table has in-frame clones only and misses some. Among about 1.5 million clones listed, 95% to 97% were seen once. Sequencing was carried out using naive CD4+ T cells sorted from blood. Documented subset: CD45RA+ positively selected. Receptors originate from a man aged 25 to 45 in good health.

This clone was detected once. The V call is TRBV6-1, the J call TRBJ2-7, with TRBD2 matching 14 bases. V trimming: 6 bases; J trimming: 4 bases; junction bases outside the gene matches: 2. This CDR3 spans 14 amino acids. CDR1 and CDR2 (germline): MNHNS, SASEGT. CDR3 DNA: TGTGCCAGCAGCCGACTAGCGGGAGGGTACGAGCAGTACTTC. Translation gives CASSRLAGGYEQYF.

V usage is TRBV29-1 and J usage is TRBJ2-5; D gene uncertain. Germline CDR1 and CDR2: SQVTM and ANQGSEA. Trimming shortened V by 5 bases and J by 0 bases, and 13 bases separated the two germline ends. The CDR3 runs 14 residues. CDR3 DNA sequence: TGCAGCGTTCGAGTTCGGCAGTACCAAGAGACCCAGTACTTC. Residues: CSVRVRQYQETQYF.

On this clone itself: A junction boundary mismatches the germline segment, possibly from a read error. V usage is TRBV4-3 and J usage is TRBJ2-7, with TRBD2 as a possible D gene (5 bases). This CDR3 comprises 15 residues. Per the germline V gene, CDR1 is LGHNA and CDR2 is YSLEER. CDR3 loop: CASSQEDSATYGQYF. The CDR3 DNA is TGCGCCAGCAGCCAAGAGGATAGCGCAACCTACGGGCAGTACTTC.

V gene TRBV5-1 combines with J gene TRBJ2-5; no clear D. This CDR3 is 13 amino acids long. Germline V gene sequence: CDR1 SGHRS, CDR2 YFSETQ. Trimming took 3 bases from V and 5 from J, leaving 11 bases between them. The CDR3 protein is CASSSTERETQYF. In DNA form, the CDR3 reads TGCGCCAGCAGCTCAACCGAACGCGAGACCCAGTACTTC.

The chain carries TRBV9 and TRBJ2-2, with TRBD2 as a possible D gene (5 bases). The length of the CDR3 is 15 residues. The V gene lost 5 bases and the J gene lost 2 bases, with 13 bases spanning the gap. Looked up from germline, CDR1 is SGDLS and CDR2 is YYNGEE. The DNA for the CDR3 is TGTGCCAGCAGGGAGGACCCTACTAACACCGGGGAGCTGTTTTTT. Amino acid sequence: CASREDPTNTGELFF.

The V call is TRBV9, the J call TRBJ1-4, with TRBD1 matching over 8 bases. The CDR3 loop spans 16 amino acids. CDR1 is SGDLS, CDR2 YYNGEE, per germline. Unmatched junction bases numbered 7, after V lost 2 bases and J lost 4 bases. The CDR3 DNA sequence: TGTGCCAGCAGCGTCACCTGGACAGGGAATAATGAAAAACTGTTTTTT. Residues: CASSVTWTGNNEKLFF. Combining the CDR3 with reference TRBV9 and TRBJ1-4 gives the whole variable domain DSGVTQTPKHLITATGQRVTLRCSPRSGDLSVYWYQQSLDQGLQFLIQYYNGEERAKGNILERFSAQQFPDLHSELNLSSLELGDSALYFCASSVTWTGNNEKLFFGSGTQLSVL.

The chain links TRBV9 to TRBJ2-2; D gene uncertain. The CDR3 extends over 12 amino acids. The germline V gene has CDR1 SGDLS and CDR2 YYNGEE. V was shortened by 3 bases and J by 5 bases, with 5 bases between the two germline ends. The CDR3 region has the DNA TGTGCCAGCAGCGGGATTACCGGGGAGCTGTTTTTT. This sequence encodes CASSGITGELFF.

This chain joins TRBV28 and TRBJ2-7; unclear D gene. Germline CDR1 reads MDHEN; CDR2 reads SYDVKM. The CDR3 is 13 amino acids. The germline V and J ends were trimmed by 7 bases and 1 base, with 11 bases remaining between them. The CDR3 sequence: CASKTVSSYEQYF. As DNA, the CDR3 is TGTGCCAGCAAAACGGTTAGTTCCTACGAGCAGTACTTC. Filled out from reference TRBV28 and TRBJ2-7, the complete variable domain reads DVKVTQSSRYLVKRTGEKVFLECVQDMDHENMFWYRQDPGLGLRLIYFSYDVKMKEKGDIPEGYSVSREKKERFSLILESASTNQTSMYLCASKTVSSYEQYFGPGTRLTVT.

The V gene is TRBV6-1, the J gene TRBJ1-1; 9 positions agree with TRBD1. V lost 6 bases, J lost 3 bases, and 5 bases stayed unmatched. Germline V CDR1 and CDR2: MNHNS, SASEGT. The CDR3 extends over 14 amino acids. CDR3 sequence: CASRTDRGYTEAFF. The CDR3 DNA is TGTGCCAGCAGGACGGACAGGGGATACACTGAAGCTTTCTTT.

The chain links TRBV7-2 to TRBJ2-2; TRBD2 is a possible D gene (5 bases). V shed 3 bases and J shed 0 bases, with 8 bases lying between them. The CDR3 contains 15 residues. CDR1 and CDR2 (germline): SGHTA, FQGNSA. The CDR3 reads CASSFYGTNTGELFF. The DNA of the CDR3 is TGTGCCAGCAGCTTCTACGGGACGAACACCGGGGAGCTGTTTTTT.

Notes on this clone: Other DNA sequences in this specimen translate into the identical CDR3. The genes are TRBV2 and TRBJ2-3, with TRBD1 as a possible D gene (6 bases). V lost 0 bases and J lost 6, with 10 bases in between. This CDR3 region has 14 residues. CDR1 and CDR2 (germline): SNHLY, FYNNEI. The CDR3 sequence is CASSEARDTDTQYF. CDR3 nucleotides: TGTGCCAGCAGTGAAGCTCGGGACACCGATACGCAGTATTTT.

The J gene is TRBJ2-3, the V gene TRBV5-1; TRBD2 might be the D (6 bases). In germline, CDR1 is SGHRS, CDR2 YFSETQ. V was shortened by 6 bases and J by 0 bases, with 11 bases between the two germline ends. CDR3 length: 14 amino acids. The CDR3 is CASTEAGSTDTQYF. In nucleotides, the CDR3 is TGCGCCAGCACCGAAGCGGGTAGCACAGATACGCAGTATTTT.

V and J are TRBV18 and TRBJ2-7, with TRBD2 matching 9 bases. This CDR3 is 16 amino acids long. Germline values: CDR1 KGHSH, CDR2 LQKENI. V trimming: 3 bases; J trimming: 4 bases; junction bases outside the gene matches: 10. The CDR3 here is CASSPLGSGSIYEQYF. Here the CDR3 DNA reads TGTGCCAGCTCACCCTTAGGTAGCGGGAGTATATACGAGCAGTACTTC.

This chain links TRBV10-1 with TRBJ2-5; 9 nucleotides agree with TRBD1. J was trimmed by 7 bases and V by 4 bases; bases with no gene match: 1. Germline lookup yields CDR1 WNHNN and CDR2 SYGVQD (reference sequence). The CDR3 sequence is 12 residues long. CDR3 residues: CASSGQGGTQYF. DNA for the CDR3: TGCGCCAGCAGTGGACAGGGGGGGACCCAGTACTTC.

The chain recombines TRBV18 with TRBJ2-1, with 7 positions matching TRBD1. Losses at the gene ends were 3 bases for V and 0 bases for J; bases not matched to a gene: 5. There are 16 residues in the CDR3. Per germline, CDR1 KGHSH and CDR2 LQKENI. CDR3 sequence reads: CASSPTGSSSYNEQFF. Written as DNA, the CDR3 is TGTGCCAGCTCACCGACAGGGTCGAGCTCCTACAATGAGCAGTTCTTC.

The genes are TRBV5-8 and TRBJ2-3; TRBD1 might be the D (6 bases). V dropped 2 bases and J dropped 6 bases, with 16 bases sitting between them. Per the germline V gene, CDR1 is SGHTS and CDR2 is YDEGEE. The CDR3 sequence is 15 residues long. CDR3 coding DNA: TGTGCCAGCAGCTTAGGGACAAGAGTAGAGGATACGCAGTATTTT. Protein product: CASSLGTRVEDTQYF.

The count of this clone is one. The V call is TRBV19, the J call TRBJ1-4; the match to TRBD1 covers 7 bases. The CDR3 consists of 16 residues. Trimming at V came to 5 bases and at J to 5 bases, leaving 11 bases not matched to a gene. Germline CDR1 LNHDA, CDR2 SQIVND (reference sequence). In nucleotides, the CDR3 is TGTGCCAGTAGTGATGGATCGGACAGGCCGAATGAAAAACTGTTTTTT. It codes for CASSDGSDRPNEKLFF.

V usage is TRBV6-5 and J usage is TRBJ2-3; TRBD2 matches at 12 bases. The CDR3 is 16 amino acids. CDR1 and CDR2 from the germline V gene are MNHEY and SVGAGI. V was clipped by 2 bases and J by 4 bases; unmatched bases: 4. The CDR3 nucleotides read TGTGCCAGCAGTTACACGGCTAGCGGGAGGGCAGATACGCAGTATTTT. It yields the protein CASSYTASGRADTQYF.

DNA of the CDR3: TGTGCCAGCACCCCCGGACAGGGGGCGATAGATACGCAGTATTTT. Its translation: CASTPGQGAIDTQYF. This sequence joins TRBV6-5 and TRBJ2-3; 11 bases match TRBD1. Germline values: CDR1 MNHEY, CDR2 SVGAGI. The CDR3 length is 15 residues. J gave up 5 bases and V 7 bases, and 8 bases lay outside the gene matches.

V gene TRBV5-1 combines with J gene TRBJ2-5, with TRBD2 matching 15 bases. The CDR3 has 17 residues. Germline trimming cut 0 bases from V and 4 bases from J; bases unmatched to any gene: 4. The V gene's germline CDR1 is SGHRS and CDR2 YFSETQ. The CDR3 region is CASSLGTSGRARETQYF. The CDR3 bases are TGCGCCAGCAGCTTGGGGACTAGCGGGAGGGCCAGAGAGACCCAGTACTTC.

The chain joins TRBV5-1 to TRBJ2-1, with D hard to call. Germline assignment: CDR1 SGHRS and CDR2 YFSETQ. The CDR3 has 13 amino acids. V lost 2 bases to trimming and J lost 8 bases, with 11 bases between them. CDR3 sequence reads: CASSFDLDDEQFF. CDR3 bases: TGCGCCAGCAGCTTTGATCTAGATGATGAGCAGTTCTTC.

The chain is built from TRBV27 and TRBJ1-1; D call uncertain. CDR3 length: 15 amino acids. CDR1 and CDR2 from the germline V gene are MNHEY and SMNVEV (reference sequence). The V end lost 5 bases, the J end lost 2 bases, and 15 bases lay between the germline ends. CDR3 in amino acids: CASSTWGYINTEAFF. The DNA for the CDR3 is TGTGCCAGCAGTACCTGGGGATACATTAACACTGAAGCTTTCTTT.